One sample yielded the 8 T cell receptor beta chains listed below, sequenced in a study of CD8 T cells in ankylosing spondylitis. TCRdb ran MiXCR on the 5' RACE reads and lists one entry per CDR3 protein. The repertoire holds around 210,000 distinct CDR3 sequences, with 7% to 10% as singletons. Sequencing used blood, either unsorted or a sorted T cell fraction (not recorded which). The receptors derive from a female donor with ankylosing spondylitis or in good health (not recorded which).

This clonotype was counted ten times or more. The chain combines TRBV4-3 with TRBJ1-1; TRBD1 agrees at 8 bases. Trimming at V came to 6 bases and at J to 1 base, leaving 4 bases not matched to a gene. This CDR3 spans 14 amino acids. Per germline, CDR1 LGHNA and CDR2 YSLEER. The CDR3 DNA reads TGCGCCAGCAGACCCGGACAGGGGAACACTGAAGCTTTCTTT. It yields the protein CASRPGQGNTEAFF.

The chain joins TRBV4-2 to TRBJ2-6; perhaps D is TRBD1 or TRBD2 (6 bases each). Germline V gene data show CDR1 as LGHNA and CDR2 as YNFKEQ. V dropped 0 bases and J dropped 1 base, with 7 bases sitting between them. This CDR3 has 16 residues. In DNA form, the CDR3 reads TGTGCCAGCAGCCAAGAAGGGGGGTCTGGGGCCAACGTCCTGACTTTC. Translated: CASSQEGGSGANVLTF.

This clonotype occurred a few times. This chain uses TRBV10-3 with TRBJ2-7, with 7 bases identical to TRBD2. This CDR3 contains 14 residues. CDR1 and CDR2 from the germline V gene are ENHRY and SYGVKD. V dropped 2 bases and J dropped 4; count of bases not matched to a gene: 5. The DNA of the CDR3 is TGTGCCATCAGTGAGCGTAATAGCGGGTACGAGCAGTACTTC. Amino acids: CAISERNSGYEQYF.

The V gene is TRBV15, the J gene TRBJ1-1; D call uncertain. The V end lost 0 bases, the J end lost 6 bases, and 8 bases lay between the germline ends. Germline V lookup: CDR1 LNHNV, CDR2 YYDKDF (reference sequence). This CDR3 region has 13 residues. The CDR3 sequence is CATSRDSGSEAFF. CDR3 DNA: TGTGCCACCAGCAGAGATAGCGGGTCTGAAGCTTTCTTT.

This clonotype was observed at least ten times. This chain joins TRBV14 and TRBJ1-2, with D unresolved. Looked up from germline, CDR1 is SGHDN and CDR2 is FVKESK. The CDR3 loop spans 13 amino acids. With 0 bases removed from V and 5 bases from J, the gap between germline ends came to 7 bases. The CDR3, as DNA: TGTGCCAGCAGCCAAGAGCGGCAGTATGGCTACACCTTC. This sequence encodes CASSQERQYGYTF.

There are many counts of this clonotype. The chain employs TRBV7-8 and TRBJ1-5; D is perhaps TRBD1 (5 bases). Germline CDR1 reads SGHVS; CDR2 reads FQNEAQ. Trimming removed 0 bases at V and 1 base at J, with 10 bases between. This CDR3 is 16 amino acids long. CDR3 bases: TGTGCCAGCAGCTTAGCAACCGGGGGAAGCAATCAGCCCCAGCATTTT. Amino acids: CASSLATGGSNQPQHF.

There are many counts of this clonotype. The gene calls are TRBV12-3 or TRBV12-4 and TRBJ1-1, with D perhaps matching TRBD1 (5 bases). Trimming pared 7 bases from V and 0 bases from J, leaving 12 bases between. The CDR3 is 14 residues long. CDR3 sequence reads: CASTLRGMNTEAFF. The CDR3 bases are TGTGCCAGCACCCTTCGGGGGATGAACACTGAAGCTTTCTTT.

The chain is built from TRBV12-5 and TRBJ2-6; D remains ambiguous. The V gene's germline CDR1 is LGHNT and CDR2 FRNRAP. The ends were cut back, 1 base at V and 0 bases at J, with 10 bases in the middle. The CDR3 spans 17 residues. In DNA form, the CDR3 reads TGTGCTAGTGGTTTGGACAGCGAGGTCTCTGGGGCCAACGTCCTGACTTTC. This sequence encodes CASGLDSEVSGANVLTF.